This T cell receptor beta chain was captured in a study of CD8 T cells in ankylosing spondylitis. General observations from the study: Significantly higher representation of disease-linked clones was reported for matched ankylosing spondylitis synovial fluid.

Ten or more counts support this clonotype. Its antigen is undetermined. Library preparation for TCR beta used quantitative 5'-RACE with molecular barcodes. One entry per CDR3 protein, called by TCRdb with MiXCR from the 5' RACE reads. Found here are about 240,000 distinct CDR3 sequences, roughly 8.6% of them singletons; the top ten hold about 6.8%. Germline CDR1 DFQATT, CDR2 SNEGSKA (reference sequence). Trimming cost V 0 bases and J 0 bases, with 12 bases left between them. The CDR3 extends over 16 amino acids. This receptor was obtained from a male donor with ankylosing spondylitis or in good health (not recorded which). Sequencing used blood, either unsorted or a sorted T cell fraction (not recorded which). The rearrangement uses TRBV20-1 and TRBJ2-1, with D perhaps TRBD1 or TRBD2 (5 bases each). In DNA, the CDR3 is TGCAGTGCTAGAGAGCCGGGGCAAAGCTCCTACAATGAGCAGTTCTTC. Its translation: CSAREPGQSSYNEQFF.